Listed below are T cell receptor beta chains from one sample, sequenced in a study of T-cell reconstitution after alpha-beta-depleted transplantation in children. MiXCR was run by TCRdb on the PCR reads, yielding one entry per CDR3 protein. The data contain roughly 180,000 distinct CDR3 sequences, approximately 10% of them singletons. The sequencing here drew on PBMCs, taken before TCRalphabeta/CD19-depleted stem cell transplant. The receptors shown here come from a boy aged 2 to 10 with acute myeloid leukemia, due to receive a stem cell transplant. The CDR3 runs from the conserved cysteine through the conserved F or W. D genes are given only for firm matches. Where a row states a size, it is once, few, many or the class of an expanded clone; other rows omit it.

V	D	J	length	size	DNA	CDR3
TRBV27	TRBD1	TRBJ1-5	15	many	TGTGCCAGCAGTCCCTGGACAGGGGGACATCAGCCCCAGCATTTT	CASSPWTGGHQPQHF
TRBV7-3	TRBD1	TRBJ1-2	13	NA	TGTGCCAGCAGCCGGACAGGGCTGGAGGGCTACACCTTC	CASSRTGLEGYTF
TRBV9	NA	TRBJ2-3	16	NA	TGTGCCAGCAGCTCCCGCCCTACAGGATACACAGATACGCAGTATTTT	CASSSRPTGYTDTQYF
TRBV29-1	NA	TRBJ2-1	15	many	TGCAGCGTTGAAGATCTTAGTAGTTCGTACAATGAGCAGTTCTTC	CSVEDLSSSYNEQFF
TRBV7-8	TRBD2	TRBJ2-1	15	many	TGTGCCAGCAGCCAACAGACTAGCGGGTACAATGAGCAGTTCTTC	CASSQQTSGYNEQFF
TRBV27	NA	TRBJ1-5	15	many	TGTGCCAGCAGTGGACGGGGGGGAGGGAATCAGCCCCAGCATTTT	CASSGRGGGNQPQHF
TRBV7-2	TRBD2	TRBJ2-1	16	many	TGTGCCAGCAGCCGTAGCGGGGGGAGCTCCTACAATGAGCAGTTCTTC	CASSRSGGSSYNEQFF
TRBV12-3/TRBV12-4	TRBD2	TRBJ2-1	18	many	TGTGCCAGCACCCCAGGGACTAGCGGGGGTAGCTCCTACAATGAGCAGTTCTTC	CASTPGTSGGSSYNEQFF
TRBV13	NA	TRBJ2-3	15	many	TGTGCCAGCAGCTTGCCCGAGGGTGGCTCAGATACGCAGTATTTT	CASSLPEGGSDTQYF
TRBV20-1	TRBD2	TRBJ2-7	17	many	TGCAGTGCTAGCCCGGGACTAGCGGGAGGGCCTCCCTACGAGCAGTACTTC	CSASPGLAGGPPYEQYF
TRBV5-1	NA	TRBJ1-4	14	many	TGCGCCAGCAGCCCCACCTCAACTAATGAAAAACTGTTTTTT	CASSPTSTNEKLFF
TRBV6-5	NA	TRBJ1-2	17	many	TGTGCCAGCAGTTACTGGACGGCCGAGGAGTCCCGGGCTGGCTACACCTTC	CASSYWTAEESRAGYTF
TRBV27	NA	TRBJ2-1	13	many	TGTGCCAGCAGTTTATCCCCCATGAATGAGCAGTTCTTC	CASSLSPMNEQFF
TRBV7-7	NA	TRBJ2-3	13	many	TGTGCTAGCAGCTCTGACTTCACAGATACGCAGTATTTT	CASSSDFTDTQYF
TRBV20-1	NA	TRBJ1-1	17	many	TGCAGTGCTAGAGGTACACCTAGATCGGGGCTTAACACTGAAGCTTTCTTT	CSARGTPRSGLNTEAFF
TRBV20-1	TRBD2	TRBJ2-3	14	many	TGCAGTCGAAGACTAGCGGGCCTCACAGATACGCAGTATTTT	CSRRLAGLTDTQYF
TRBV24-1	NA	TRBJ2-3	11	NA	TGTGCCACCCCCGGACCAGATACGCAGTATTTT	CATPGPDTQYF
TRBV20-1	TRBD2	TRBJ2-7	14	many	TGCAGTGCGGGGACTAGCGGGTTCTCCTACGAGCAGTACTTC	CSAGTSGFSYEQYF
TRBV24-1	NA	TRBJ2-5	17	many	TGTGCCACCAGTGACCCGGCGGTCGGGGCATCCCAAGAGACCCAGTACTTC	CATSDPAVGASQETQYF
TRBV5-6	TRBD2	TRBJ2-1	17	many	TGTGCCAGCAGCTTACGGACTAGCGGGAGTTCATACAATGAGCAGTTCTTC	CASSLRTSGSSYNEQFF
TRBV5-1	NA	TRBJ2-5	14	many	TGCGCCAGCAGCCCTCCGCCGGCGGAAGAGACCCAGTACTTC	CASSPPPAEETQYF
TRBV9	NA	TRBJ2-3	17	many	TGTGCCAGCAGCGTACGAAAAGGAGGACGGAACACAGATACGCAGTATTTT	CASSVRKGGRNTDTQYF
TRBV3-1	TRBD1	TRBJ1-1	15	many	TGTGCCAGCAGTCCCCGACAGGGAGGGAGCACTGAAGCTTTCTTT	CASSPRQGGSTEAFF
TRBV3-1	NA	TRBJ2-5	15	many	TGTGCCAGCAGCCAAGATCTCGGGACGCAAGAGACCCAGTACTTC	CASSQDLGTQETQYF
TRBV18	NA	TRBJ2-5	12	NA	TGTGCCAGCTCACCACGGCAAGAGACCCAGTACTTC	CASSPRQETQYF
TRBV29-1	NA	TRBJ1-2	15	many	TGCAGCGTTGAGGAGAGTGGCGCGTCGGGCTATGGCTACACCTTC	CSVEESGASGYGYTF
TRBV4-2	TRBD1	TRBJ2-3	18	many	TGTGCCAGCAGCCAAGAGTCTAGAGGGACAGGGAGCACAGATACGCAGTATTTT	CASSQESRGTGSTDTQYF
TRBV29-1	NA	TRBJ1-4	11	many	TGCAGCGTTGTCAAGAATGAAAAACTGTTTTTT	CSVVKNEKLFF
TRBV7-9	NA	TRBJ1-6	14	many	TGTGCCAGCAGCGACCCGGATTTCAATTCACCCCTCCACTTT	CASSDPDFNSPLHF
TRBV24-1	TRBD1	TRBJ1-4	15	many	TGTGCCACCAGTGATGCAGGGACAGCAAATGAAAAACTGTTTTTT	CATSDAGTANEKLFF
TRBV20-1	NA	TRBJ2-3	15	many	TGCAGTGCTAGAGGAGACAGGTCATCCACAGATACGCAGTATTTT	CSARGDRSSTDTQYF
TRBV7-8	NA	TRBJ1-6	14	many	TGTGCCAGCAGCTTAGACGCCAGGAGTTCACCCCTCCACTTT	CASSLDARSSPLHF
TRBV21-1	NA	TRBJ1-5	14	many	TGTGCCAGCAGCAAAGAACGGAGCAATCAGCCCCAGCATTTT	CASSKERSNQPQHF
TRBV20-1	TRBD1	TRBJ1-1	13	many	TGCACGCTGTGGACAGGGGGCTATCCTGAAGCTTTCTTT	CTLWTGGYPEAFF
TRBV5-1	NA	TRBJ2-7	15	many	TGCGCCAGCAGCTTGGAAGGCAGGAGGGCCTACGAGCAGTACTTC	CASSLEGRRAYEQYF
TRBV28	TRBD1	TRBJ1-3	15	NA	TGTGCCAGCAGTTCCTTCGACAGGGATGGAAACACCATATATTTT	CASSSFDRDGNTIYF
TRBV5-1	TRBD2	TRBJ2-1	15	many	TGCGCCAGCAGTTCCACTAGCGGGGGATACAATGAGCAGTTCTTC	CASSSTSGGYNEQFF
TRBV20-1	NA	TRBJ2-7	13	many	TGCAGTGCTAGAACCGGGACCTCCTACGAGCAGTACTTC	CSARTGTSYEQYF
TRBV20-1	NA	TRBJ2-2	13	many	TGCAGTGCTAGACACGGGAACACCGGGGAGCTGTTTTTT	CSARHGNTGELFF
TRBV5-1	TRBD2	TRBJ2-7	16	many	TGCGCCAGCAGCTCGGGAGGGAAAACTGGATATGACGAGCAGTACTTC	CASSSGGKTGYDEQYF
TRBV27	NA	TRBJ2-2	13	many	TGTGCCAGCAATTGGGCTAACACCGGGGAGCTGTTTTTT	CASNWANTGELFF
TRBV9	NA	TRBJ2-1	15	NA	TGTGCCAGCGCCCTTGCCGGGAGCTCCTACAATGAGCAGTTCTTC	CASALAGSSYNEQFF
TRBV5-1	NA	TRBJ2-7	16	many	TGCGCCAGCAGCGCGAGGAGAGAACAGGGGGGGTACGAGCAGTACTTC	CASSARREQGGYEQYF
TRBV12-3/TRBV12-4	NA	TRBJ2-7	12	many	TGTGCCAGCAGCCCAGCCCTTAGCGAGCAGTACTTC	CASSPALSEQYF
TRBV6-5	NA	TRBJ1-4	14	many	TGTGCCAGCAGTTACTCGACCTTTAATGAAAAACTGTTTTTT	CASSYSTFNEKLFF
TRBV5-4	TRBD2	TRBJ2-7	14	many	TGTGCCAGCAGCTCGACTAGCGGGAATTGGGAGCAGTACTTC	CASSSTSGNWEQYF
TRBV5-4	NA	TRBJ2-5	16	NA	TGTGCCAGCAGCTACTACCATGTAGAACCCCAAGAGACCCAGTACTTC	CASSYYHVEPQETQYF
TRBV5-1	TRBD1	TRBJ1-2	13	many	TGCGCCAGCAGCTTGACAGGGGTGGATGGCTACACCTTC	CASSLTGVDGYTF
TRBV6-5	TRBD2	TRBJ2-1	15	many	TGTGCCAGCCAAATAGCGGGAGGGGGCTACAATGAGCAGTTCTTC	CASQIAGGGYNEQFF
TRBV5-1	NA	TRBJ2-1	13	many	TGCGCCAGCGCGCGGAAGGGTTACAATGAGCAGTTCTTC	CASARKGYNEQFF
TRBV5-1	NA	TRBJ1-2	13	many	TGCGCCAGCAGCCCTCTTGGGGGGAATGGCTACACCTTC	CASSPLGGNGYTF